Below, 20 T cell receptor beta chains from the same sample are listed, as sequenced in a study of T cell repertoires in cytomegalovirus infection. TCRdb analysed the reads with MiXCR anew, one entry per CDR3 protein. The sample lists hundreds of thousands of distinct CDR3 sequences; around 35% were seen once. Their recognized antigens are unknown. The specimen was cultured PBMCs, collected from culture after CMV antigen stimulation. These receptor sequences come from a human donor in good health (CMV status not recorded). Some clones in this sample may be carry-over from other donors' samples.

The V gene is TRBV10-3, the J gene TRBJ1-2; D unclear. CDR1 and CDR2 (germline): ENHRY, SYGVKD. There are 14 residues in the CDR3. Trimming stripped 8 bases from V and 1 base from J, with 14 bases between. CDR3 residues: CAILAGPGNYGYTF. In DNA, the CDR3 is TGTGCCATCCTAGCAGGTCCGGGTAACTATGGCTACACCTTC.

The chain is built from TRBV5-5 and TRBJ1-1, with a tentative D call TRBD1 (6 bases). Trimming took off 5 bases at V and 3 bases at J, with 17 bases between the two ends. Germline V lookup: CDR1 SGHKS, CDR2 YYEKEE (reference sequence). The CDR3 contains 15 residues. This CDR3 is CASSSRFSGDTEAFF. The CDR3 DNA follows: TGTGCCAGCAGTTCACGCTTCTCAGGGGACACTGAAGCTTTCTTT.

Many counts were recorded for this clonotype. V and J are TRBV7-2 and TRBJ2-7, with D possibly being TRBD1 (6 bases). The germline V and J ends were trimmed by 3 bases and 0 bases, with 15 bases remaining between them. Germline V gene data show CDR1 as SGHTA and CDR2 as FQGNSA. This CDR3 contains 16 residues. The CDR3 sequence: CASSLIAGTFSYEQYF. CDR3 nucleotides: TGTGCCAGCAGCTTGATCGCCGGGACATTCTCCTACGAGCAGTACTTC. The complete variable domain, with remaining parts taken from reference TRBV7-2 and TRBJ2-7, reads GAGVSQSPSNKVTEKGKDVELRCDPISGHTALYWYRQSLGQGLEFLIYFQGNSAPDKSGLPSDRFSAERTGGSVSTLTIQRTQQEDSAVYLCASSLIAGTFSYEQYFGPGTRLTVT.

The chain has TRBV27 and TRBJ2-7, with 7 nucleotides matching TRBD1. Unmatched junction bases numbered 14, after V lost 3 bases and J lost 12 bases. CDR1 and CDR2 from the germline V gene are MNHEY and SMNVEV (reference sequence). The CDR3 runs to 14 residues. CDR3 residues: CASSFPPPTGAVYV. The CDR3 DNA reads TGTGCCAGCAGTTTCCCGCCCCCAACAGGGGCTGTGTACGTC.

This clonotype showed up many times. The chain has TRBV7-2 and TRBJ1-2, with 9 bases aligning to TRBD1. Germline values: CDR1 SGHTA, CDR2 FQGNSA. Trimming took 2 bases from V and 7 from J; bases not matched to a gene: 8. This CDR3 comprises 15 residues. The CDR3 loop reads CASSLSGQGIGGYTF. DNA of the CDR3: TGTGCCAGCAGCTTATCGGGACAGGGTATCGGTGGCTACACCTTC.

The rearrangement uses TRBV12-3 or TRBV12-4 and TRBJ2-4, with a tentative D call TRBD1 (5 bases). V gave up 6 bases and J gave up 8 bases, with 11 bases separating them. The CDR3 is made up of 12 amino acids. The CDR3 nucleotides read TGTGCCAGCAGGGGGCCCCGAGACATTCAGTACTTC. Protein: CASRGPRDIQYF.

The CDR3 sequence: CASSLSTSGPTLNTGELFF. CDR3 nucleotides: TGTGCCAGCAGTTTGAGTACTAGCGGGCCCACTTTGAACACCGGGGAGCTGTTTTTT. The J gene is TRBJ2-2, the V gene TRBV28; 9 nucleotides align to TRBD2. Germline trimming cut 3 bases from V and 1 base from J; bases unmatched to any gene: 12. Germline assignment: CDR1 MDHEN and CDR2 SYDVKM. The CDR3 sequence is 19 residues long.

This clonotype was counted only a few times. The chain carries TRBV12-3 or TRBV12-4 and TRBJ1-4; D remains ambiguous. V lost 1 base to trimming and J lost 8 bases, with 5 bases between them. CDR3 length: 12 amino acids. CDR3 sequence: CASSLGPEKLFF. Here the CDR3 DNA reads TGTGCCAGCAGTTTAGGGCCCGAAAAACTGTTTTTT.

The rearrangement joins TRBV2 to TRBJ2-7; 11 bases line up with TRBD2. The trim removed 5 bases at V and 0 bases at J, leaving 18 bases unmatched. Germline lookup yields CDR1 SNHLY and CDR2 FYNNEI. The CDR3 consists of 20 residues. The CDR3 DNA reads TGTGCCAGCAGTCAGACTAGCGGGATCCAGCATCCGTCCGTCTCCTACGAGCAGTACTTC. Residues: CASSQTSGIQHPSVSYEQYF.

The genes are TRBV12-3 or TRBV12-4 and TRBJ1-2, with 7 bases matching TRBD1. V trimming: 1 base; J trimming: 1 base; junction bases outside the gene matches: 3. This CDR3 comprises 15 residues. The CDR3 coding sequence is TGTGCCAGCAGTTTAGAACGACAGGGTAACTATGGCTACACCTTC. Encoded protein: CASSLERQGNYGYTF.

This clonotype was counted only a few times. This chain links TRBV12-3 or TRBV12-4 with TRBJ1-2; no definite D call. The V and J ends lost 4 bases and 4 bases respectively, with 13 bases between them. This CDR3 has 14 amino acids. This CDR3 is CASSSSGFGYGYTF. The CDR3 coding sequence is TGTGCCAGCAGTTCCAGCGGGTTCGGCTATGGCTACACCTTC.

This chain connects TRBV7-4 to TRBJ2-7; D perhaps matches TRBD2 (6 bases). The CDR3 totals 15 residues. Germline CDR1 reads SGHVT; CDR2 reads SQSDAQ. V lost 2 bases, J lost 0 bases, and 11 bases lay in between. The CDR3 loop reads CASSLSSVSSYEQYF. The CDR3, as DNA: TGTGCCAGCAGCTTATCTAGCGTGAGCTCCTACGAGCAGTACTTC. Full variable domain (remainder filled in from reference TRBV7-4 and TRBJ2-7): GAGVSQSPRYKVAKRGRDVALRCDSISGHVTLYWYRQTLGQGSEVLTYSQSDAQRDKSGRPSGRFSAERPERSVSTLKIQRTEQGDSAVYLCASSLSSVSSYEQYFGPGTRLTVT.

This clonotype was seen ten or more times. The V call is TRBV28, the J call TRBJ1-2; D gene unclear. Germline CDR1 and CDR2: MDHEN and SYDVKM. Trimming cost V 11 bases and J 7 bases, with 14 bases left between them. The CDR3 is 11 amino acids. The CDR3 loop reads CAGDGRSGYTF. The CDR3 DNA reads TGTGCCGGAGACGGGCGAAGTGGCTACACCTTC.

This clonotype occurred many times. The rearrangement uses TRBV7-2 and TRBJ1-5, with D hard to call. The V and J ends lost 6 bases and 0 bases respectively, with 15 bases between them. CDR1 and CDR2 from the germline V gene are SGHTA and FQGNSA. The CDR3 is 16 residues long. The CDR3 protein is CASSNNPFSSNQPQHF. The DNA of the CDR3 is TGTGCCAGCAGTAACAATCCTTTTTCTAGCAATCAGCCCCAGCATTTT.

CDR3 amino acids: CASSPRQGEKGEAFF. In DNA, the CDR3 is TGTGCCAGCAGTCCCCGACAGGGTGAGAAGGGTGAAGCTTTCTTT. This chain connects TRBV6-1 to TRBJ1-1; 7 bases agree with TRBD1. V was pared by 5 bases and J by 7 bases, with 13 bases of the junction left unmatched. There are 15 residues in the CDR3. The germline V gene has CDR1 MNHNS and CDR2 SASEGT.

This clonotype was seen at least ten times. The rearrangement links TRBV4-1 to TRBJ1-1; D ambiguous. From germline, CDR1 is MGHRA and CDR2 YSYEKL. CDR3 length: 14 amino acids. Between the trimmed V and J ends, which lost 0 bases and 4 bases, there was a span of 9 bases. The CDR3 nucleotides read TGCGCCAGCAGCCAAGAAAGGCGGGGCACTGAAGCTTTCTTT. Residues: CASSQERRGTEAFF.

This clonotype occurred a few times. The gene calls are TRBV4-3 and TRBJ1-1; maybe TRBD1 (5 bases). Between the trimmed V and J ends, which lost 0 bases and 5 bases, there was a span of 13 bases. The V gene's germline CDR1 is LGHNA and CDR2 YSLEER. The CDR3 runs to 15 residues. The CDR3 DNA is TGCGCCAGCAGCCAAGATGGGGGGACGAGGACTGAAGCTTTCTTT. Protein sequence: CASSQDGGTRTEAFF.

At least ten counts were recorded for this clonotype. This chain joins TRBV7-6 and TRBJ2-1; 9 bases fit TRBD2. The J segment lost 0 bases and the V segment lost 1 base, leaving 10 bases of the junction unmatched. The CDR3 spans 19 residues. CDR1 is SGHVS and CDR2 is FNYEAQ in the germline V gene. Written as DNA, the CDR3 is TGTGCCAGCAGCTTAGTGGGCGGGGGTAGCGGGAGCTCCTACAATGAGCAGTTCTTC. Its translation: CASSLVGGGSGSSYNEQFF.

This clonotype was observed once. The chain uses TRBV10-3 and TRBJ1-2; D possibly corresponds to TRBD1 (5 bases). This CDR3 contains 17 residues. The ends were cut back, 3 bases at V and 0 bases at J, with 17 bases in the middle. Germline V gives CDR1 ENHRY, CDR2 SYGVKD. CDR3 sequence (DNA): TGTGCCATCAGTGACCGGTCAGGGACCCTAGCTAACTATGGCTACACCTTC. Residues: CAISDRSGTLANYGYTF.

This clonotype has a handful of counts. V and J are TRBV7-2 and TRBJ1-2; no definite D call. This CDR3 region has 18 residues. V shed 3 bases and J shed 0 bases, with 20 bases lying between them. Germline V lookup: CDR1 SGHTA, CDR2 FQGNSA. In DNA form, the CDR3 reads TGTGCCAGCAGCTTTCAGCTTAGATTCGGACGCGCTAACTATGGCTACACCTTC. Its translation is CASSFQLRFGRANYGYTF.